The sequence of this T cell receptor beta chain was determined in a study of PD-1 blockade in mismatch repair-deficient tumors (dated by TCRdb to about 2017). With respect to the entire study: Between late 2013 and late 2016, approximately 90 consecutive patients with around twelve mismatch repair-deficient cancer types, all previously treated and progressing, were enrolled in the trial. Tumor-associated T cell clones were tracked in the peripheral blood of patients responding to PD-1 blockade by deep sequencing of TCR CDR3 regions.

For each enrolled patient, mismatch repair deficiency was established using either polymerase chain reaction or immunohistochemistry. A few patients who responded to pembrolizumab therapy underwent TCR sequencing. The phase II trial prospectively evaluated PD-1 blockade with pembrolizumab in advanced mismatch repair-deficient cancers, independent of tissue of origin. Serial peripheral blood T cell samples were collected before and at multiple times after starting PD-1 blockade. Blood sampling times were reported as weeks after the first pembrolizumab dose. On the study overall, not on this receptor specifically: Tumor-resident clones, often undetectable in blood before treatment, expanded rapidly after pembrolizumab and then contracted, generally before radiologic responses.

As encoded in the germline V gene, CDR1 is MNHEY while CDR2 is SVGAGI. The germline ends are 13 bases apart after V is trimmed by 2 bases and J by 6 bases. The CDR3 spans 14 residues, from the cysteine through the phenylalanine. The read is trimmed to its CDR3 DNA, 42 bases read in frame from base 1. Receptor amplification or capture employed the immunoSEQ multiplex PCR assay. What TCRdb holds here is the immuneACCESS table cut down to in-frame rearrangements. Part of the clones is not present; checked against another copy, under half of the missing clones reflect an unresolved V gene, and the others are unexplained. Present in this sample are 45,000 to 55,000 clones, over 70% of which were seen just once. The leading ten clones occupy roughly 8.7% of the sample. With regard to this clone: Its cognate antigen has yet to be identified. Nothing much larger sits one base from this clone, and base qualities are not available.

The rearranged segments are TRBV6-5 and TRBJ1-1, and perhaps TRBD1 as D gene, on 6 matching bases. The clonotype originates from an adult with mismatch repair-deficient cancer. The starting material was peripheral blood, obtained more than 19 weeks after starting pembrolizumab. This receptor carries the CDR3 CASSYLRGGAEAFF. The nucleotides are TGTGCCAGCAGTTACCTTAGGGGGGGAGCTGAAGCTTTCTTT.